These 22 T cell receptor beta chains originate from one sample sequenced in a study of human T cells and chemical hapten exposure. A single record per CDR3 protein comes from TCRdb applying MiXCR to the RACE reads. Of around 80,000 distinct CDR3 sequences listed, around 8.7% are singletons. Time point described: healthy volunteer bleed at 6 weeks. Researchers extracted total RNA from unfractionated whole blood. Material for sequencing was whole blood. These receptors were obtained from a male donor in good health. Some clones in this sample may be carry-over from other donors' samples.

This clonotype was found a few times. The rearrangement links TRBV6-4 to TRBJ1-1, with TRBD1 identical over 9 bases. Germline trimming cut 7 bases from V and 6 bases from J; bases unmatched to any gene: 12. This CDR3 is 15 amino acids long. The germline V gene has CDR1 MRHNA and CDR2 SNTAGT. The CDR3 protein is CASNTYRDRVPEAFF. The CDR3 bases are TGTGCCAGCAACACATACCGGGACAGGGTTCCTGAAGCTTTCTTT.

CDR3 DNA: TGTGCCAGCAGGACAACCGGGACACTCTCAACCTCTGGAAACACCATATATTTT. Protein product: CASRTTGTLSTSGNTIYF. The J gene is TRBJ1-3, the V gene TRBV7-2, with D perhaps TRBD1 (6 bases). Trimming removed 6 bases at V and 0 bases at J, with 21 bases between. CDR3 length: 18 amino acids. Per germline, CDR1 SGHTA and CDR2 FQGNSA.

The chain is built from TRBV2 and TRBJ1-2; 7 bases agree with TRBD1. Per the germline V gene, CDR1 is SNHLY and CDR2 is FYNNEI. The CDR3 consists of 13 residues. The V gene end was trimmed by 7 bases and the J gene end by 1 base; junction bases not matched to a gene: 3. The CDR3 is CASTGTVNYGYTF. The CDR3 DNA follows: TGTGCCAGCACCGGGACAGTTAACTATGGCTACACCTTC.

This clonotype was detected ten times or more. The J gene is TRBJ2-5, the V gene TRBV30; 11 bases map to TRBD2. The CDR3 runs 15 residues. V shed 2 bases, J shed 4 bases, and the junction held 6 bases outside the gene matches. The germline CDR1 and CDR2 sequences are GTSNPN and SVGIG (reference sequence). The CDR3 protein is CAWSLAGGDRETQYF. The CDR3 DNA reads TGTGCCTGGAGTTTAGCGGGAGGGGATAGAGAGACCCAGTACTTC.

The chain has TRBV13 and TRBJ2-1; 7 nucleotides agree with TRBD2. This CDR3 contains 15 residues. Germline CDR1 is PRHDT and CDR2 is FYEKMQ (reference sequence). V lost 5 bases to trimming and J lost 0 bases; unmatched junction nucleotides: 4. CDR3 bases: TGTGCCAGCAGCGCTCGCGGGGGCTCCTACAATGAGCAGTTCTTC. Protein sequence: CASSARGGSYNEQFF.

V gene TRBV3-1 combines with J gene TRBJ1-1, with 7 bases matching TRBD1. This CDR3 has 11 amino acids. J gave up 10 bases and V 8 bases, and 7 bases lay outside the gene matches. Germline V gene data show CDR1 as LGHDT and CDR2 as YNNKEL (reference sequence). The CDR3 DNA follows: TGTGCCAGCCGCTTCAGGGGGGCAGCTTTCTTT. Translated: CASRFRGAAFF.

This clonotype was found many times. The rearrangement uses TRBV4-2 and TRBJ1-1; D is uncertain. The V and J ends lost 0 bases and 6 bases respectively, with 14 bases between them. CDR3 size: 15 residues. Germline-derived CDR1 and CDR2 are LGHNA and YNFKEQ. Here the CDR3 reads CASSQEDWGTPEAFF. Here the CDR3 DNA reads TGTGCCAGCAGCCAAGAGGATTGGGGTACCCCTGAAGCTTTCTTT.

This clonotype was found a few times. V and J are TRBV6-5 and TRBJ2-7; D ambiguous. Germline CDR1 MNHEY, CDR2 SVGAGI. V was cut by 2 bases and J by 0 bases, with 11 bases left in between. The CDR3 has 15 amino acids. CDR3 in amino acids: CASSYDPRSSYEQYF. CDR3 bases: TGTGCCAGCAGTTACGATCCCAGGAGCTCCTACGAGCAGTACTTC.

The V gene is TRBV6-5, the J gene TRBJ2-7, with 15 nucleotides matching TRBD2. The CDR3 has 15 residues. The germline CDR1 and CDR2 sequences are MNHEY and SVGAGI. The V segment lost 6 bases and the J segment 6 bases; nucleotides outside the gene matches: 6. CDR3 nucleotide sequence: TGTGCCAGCAGCCGGACTAGCGGGAGGGCCGGCGAGCAGTACTTC. This gives the protein CASSRTSGRAGEQYF.

This rearrangement joins TRBV9 to TRBJ2-1, with 8 positions matching TRBD2. The V gene end was trimmed by 4 bases and the J gene end by 7 bases; junction bases not matched to a gene: 16. The V gene's germline CDR1 is SGDLS and CDR2 YYNGEE. CDR3 length equals 17 residues. The CDR3: CASSPRGPGRAGNEQFF. The CDR3 nucleotides are TGTGCCAGCAGCCCGAGGGGTCCCGGGAGGGCCGGAAATGAGCAGTTCTTC.

This clonotype was counted at least ten times. The gene calls are TRBV15 and TRBJ1-2; a weak D match, TRBD1 (6 bases). The length of the CDR3 is 17 residues. Trimming stripped 0 bases from V and 1 base from J, with 15 bases between. Germline lookup yields CDR1 LNHNV and CDR2 YYDKDF (reference sequence). The CDR3 is CATSRDRPGGVNYGYTF. CDR3 sequence (DNA): TGTGCCACCAGCAGAGATCGACCCGGGGGCGTTAACTATGGCTACACCTTC.

This clonotype was detected a few times. This chain links TRBV7-2 with TRBJ2-2; D not resolved. The CDR3 has 18 residues. Looked up from germline, CDR1 is SGHTA and CDR2 is FQGNSA. Between the trimmed V and J ends, which lost 2 bases and 1 base, there was a span of 17 bases. Here the CDR3 DNA reads TGTGCCAGCAGCTTAAAACCCCCGGCTACTCAGAACACCGGGGAGCTGTTTTTT. It encodes CASSLKPPATQNTGELFF. Full variable domain (missing parts from reference TRBV7-2 and TRBJ2-2): GAGVSQSPSNKVTEKGKDVELRCDPISGHTALYWYRQSLGQGLEFLIYFQGNSAPDKSGLPSDRFSAERTGGSVSTLTIQRTQQEDSAVYLCASSLKPPATQNTGELFFGEGSRLTVL.

This clonotype was found a few times. The chain carries TRBV28 and TRBJ2-7, with a weak D call TRBD1 (6 bases). Looked up from germline, CDR1 is MDHEN and CDR2 is SYDVKM. The CDR3 spans 14 residues. V lost 5 bases to trimming and J lost 4 bases, with 15 bases between them. CDR3 DNA sequence: TGTGCCAGCAGTCAGACCGGGACACTTTACGAGCAGTACTTC. Amino acid sequence: CASSQTGTLYEQYF.

This clonotype was observed a few times. The CDR3 DNA reads TGTGCCAGCAGTTACTCGAGTACACTAGCCAATGAGCAGTTCTTC. It specifies CASSYSSTLANEQFF. The chain has TRBV6-6 and TRBJ2-1; maybe TRBD2 (6 bases). The CDR3 runs to 15 residues. V was clipped by 0 bases and J by 6 bases, with 12 bases between them. Germline CDR1 reads MNHNY; CDR2 reads SVGAGI (reference sequence).

The genes are TRBV14 and TRBJ2-7; 9 nucleotides align to TRBD1. V was pared by 4 bases and J by 1 base, with 2 bases of the junction left unmatched. Germline assignment: CDR1 SGHDN and CDR2 FVKESK. The CDR3 has 14 amino acids. The CDR3 spells CASSRQGVSYEQYF. In DNA, the CDR3 is TGTGCCAGCAGCCGACAGGGGGTTTCCTACGAGCAGTACTTC.

This clonotype appeared a few times. The chain combines TRBV29-1 with TRBJ2-4; D might be TRBD2 (6 bases). CDR3 length: 15 amino acids. The V end lost 4 bases, the J end lost 8 bases, and 21 bases lay between the germline ends. Germline V gives CDR1 SQVTM, CDR2 ANQGSEA. This chain's CDR3 is CSVVIVRESPDIQYF. CDR3 sequence (DNA): TGCAGCGTTGTTATCGTGCGGGAAAGCCCAGACATTCAGTACTTC.

This chain uses TRBV19 with TRBJ2-6, with TRBD1 matching over 7 bases. Germline CDR1 LNHDA, CDR2 SQIVND (reference sequence). The J segment lost 4 bases and the V segment lost 5 bases, leaving 8 bases of the junction unmatched. This CDR3 has 16 residues. The CDR3 region is CASSPTGPQGANVLTF. CDR3 bases: TGTGCCAGTAGTCCGACAGGGCCCCAAGGGGCCAACGTCCTGACTTTC. Variable domain in full (rest from reference TRBV19 and TRBJ2-6): DGGITQSPKYLFRKEGQNVTLSCEQNLNHDAMYWYRQDPGQGLRLIYYSQIVNDFQKGDIAEGYSVSREKKESFPLTVTSAQKNPTAFYLCASSPTGPQGANVLTFGAGSRLTVL.

This clonotype was seen more than once but under ten times. The chain is built from TRBV30 and TRBJ2-1; 8 bases are shared with TRBD1. Germline CDR1 reads GTSNPN; CDR2 reads SVGIG (reference sequence). V lost 1 base, J lost 7 bases, and 21 bases stayed unmatched. The CDR3 contains 19 residues. CDR3 nucleotide sequence: TGTGCCTGGAGTGAATACGCTTGGGGAGCCGGGACAGGACCTAATGAGCAGTTCTTC. It encodes CAWSEYAWGAGTGPNEQFF.

In this sample, this clonotype turned up a few times. The rearrangement uses TRBV7-9 and TRBJ1-5, with 10 nucleotides matching TRBD1. The CDR3 has 15 residues. Germline trimming cut 5 bases from V and 6 bases from J; bases unmatched to any gene: 7. Germline lookup yields CDR1 SEHNR and CDR2 FQNEAQ (reference sequence). The CDR3: CASSQGGQGTQPQHF. In nucleotides, the CDR3 is TGTGCCAGCAGCCAAGGGGGACAGGGGACTCAGCCCCAGCATTTT. Combining the CDR3 with reference TRBV7-9 and TRBJ1-5 gives the whole variable domain DTGVSQNPRHKITKRGQNVTFRCDPISEHNRLYWYRQTLGQGPEFLTYFQNEAQLEKSRLLSDRFSAERPKGSFSTLEIQRTEQGDSAMYLCASSQGGQGTQPQHFGDGTRLSIL.

The chain combines TRBV5-1 with TRBJ1-5; D unclear. The CDR3 is 14 residues long. Trimming took 0 bases from V and 3 from J, leaving 7 bases between them. Germline CDR1 and CDR2: SGHRS and YFSETQ. The CDR3 loop is CASSLGQLNQPQHF. Written as DNA, the CDR3 is TGCGCCAGCAGCTTGGGCCAGCTCAATCAGCCCCAGCATTTT.

At least ten counts were recorded for this clonotype. CDR3 sequence reads: CSVGTLGAGELFF. CDR3 nucleotide sequence: TGCAGCGTAGGCACCCTAGGGGCCGGGGAGCTGTTTTTT. The chain employs TRBV29-1 and TRBJ2-2; D is perhaps TRBD1 (5 bases). V was trimmed by 6 bases and J by 6 bases, leaving 14 bases between them. Germline V lookup: CDR1 SQVTM, CDR2 ANQGSEA. This CDR3 comprises 13 residues.

The gene calls are TRBV12-5 and TRBJ2-2, with 11 bases fitting TRBD1. Germline CDR1 is LGHNT and CDR2 is FRNRAP. The ends lost 6 bases at V and 4 bases at J; junction bases unmatched: 7. This CDR3 region has 16 residues. The CDR3 DNA reads as TGTGCTAGTGGGACGCGGGACAGGGGGACCACCGGGGAGCTGTTTTTT. It is translated as CASGTRDRGTTGELFF.